This T cell receptor (beta chain) was identified in a study of Graves' ophthalmopathy and Graves' hyperthyroidism. General study results and limits: Clonotypes were expanded in thyroid at above 0.001 frequency, and most also appeared in blood.

This clonotype was seen many times. As yet, its antigen is unknown. Germline V gives CDR1 SGHRS, CDR2 YFSETQ. This CDR3 is 15 amino acids long. The ends were cut back, 4 bases at V and 3 bases at J, with 17 bases in the middle. The TCR beta CDR3 regions underwent amplification from RNA transcripts. Second-round multiplex PCR followed a first-round RT-PCR using HTBI primers. MiXCR was run by TCRdb on the multiplex PCR reads, yielding one entry per CDR3 protein. The sample lists a few hundred thousand distinct CDR3 sequences, approximately 15% seen once, with roughly 7% in the top ten. If no ophthalmopathy appeared within 18 months of follow-up, hyperthyroidism was termed stable. Uncontrolled infections, pregnancy, lactation or other autoimmune diseases led to patient exclusion.

The sample taken for sequencing was peripheral blood. The source of this sequence is a woman aged 18-29 years with stable Graves' hyperthyroidism. V and J are TRBV5-1 and TRBJ2-7; maybe TRBD2 (6 bases). This CDR3 reads CASSRGTDAFYEQYF. DNA for the CDR3: TGCGCCAGCAGCCGCGGGACCGACGCGTTCTACGAGCAGTACTTC.